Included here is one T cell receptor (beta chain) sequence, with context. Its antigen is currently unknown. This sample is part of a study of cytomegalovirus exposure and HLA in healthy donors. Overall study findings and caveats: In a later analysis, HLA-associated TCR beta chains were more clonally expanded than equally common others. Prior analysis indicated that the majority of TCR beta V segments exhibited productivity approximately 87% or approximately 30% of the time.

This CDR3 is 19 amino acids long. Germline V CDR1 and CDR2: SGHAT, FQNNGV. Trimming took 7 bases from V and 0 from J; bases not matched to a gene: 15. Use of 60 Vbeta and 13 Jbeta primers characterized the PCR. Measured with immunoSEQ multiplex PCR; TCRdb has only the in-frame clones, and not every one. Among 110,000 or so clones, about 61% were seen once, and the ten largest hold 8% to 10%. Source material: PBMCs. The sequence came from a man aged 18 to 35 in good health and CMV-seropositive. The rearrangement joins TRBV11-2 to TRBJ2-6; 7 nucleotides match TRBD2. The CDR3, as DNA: TGTGCCAGCATCCTAAAACGTGGGGGGGTAAGCTCTGGGGCCAACGTCCTGACTTTC. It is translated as CASILKRGGVSSGANVLTF.